This T cell receptor (beta chain) is from a study of identical twins. The CDR3 runs to 14 residues. V was trimmed by 2 bases and J by 3 bases, leaving 13 bases between them. Germline V lookup: CDR1 DFQATT, CDR2 SNEGSKA (reference sequence). MiXCR, applied by TCRdb to the 5' RACE reads, yields one record per CDR3 protein. The sample lists 400,000 to 550,000 distinct CDR3 sequences; 20% to 25% were seen once. The sample also formed part of further work on T cells expressing NK-cell markers.

The TCR originated in a woman under 30 in good health. The chain joins TRBV20-1 to TRBJ1-2; possibly TRBD1 for D (5 bases). The sample taken for sequencing was CD4+ T cells sorted from blood. CDR3 nucleotide sequence: TGCAGTGCTAGAAAGCCCCGGGGCGACTATGGCTACACCTTC. This encodes CSARKPRGDYGYTF.